Following are 21 T cell receptor beta chains from one sample sequenced in a study of cytomegalovirus exposure and HLA in healthy donors. The PCR contained 60 Vbeta and 13 Jbeta primers. Repertoires were generated with immunoSEQ multiplex PCR, while TCRdb's copy carries only in-frame clones and drops some. The table records about 150,000 clones, over 60% of them present only once. The specimen was PBMCs. The receptors stem from a woman in her twenties or thirties in good health and CMV-seropositive.

The chain links TRBV6-1 to TRBJ2-2; TRBD1 aligns across 8 bases. CDR3 size: 15 residues. V lost 6 bases and J lost 6; bases outside the gene matches: 9. From germline, CDR1 is MNHNS and CDR2 SASEGT. The CDR3 region is CASRKLTGVAGELFF. The CDR3 DNA reads as TGTGCCAGCAGAAAGCTGACAGGGGTCGCCGGGGAGCTGTTTTTT.

This clone has a handful of counts. The chain couples TRBV19 to TRBJ1-6; perhaps TRBD1 as D (5 bases). CDR1 is LNHDA and CDR2 is SQIVND in the germline V gene (reference sequence). CDR3 length: 14 amino acids. V shed 4 bases and J shed 8 bases, with 12 bases lying between them. The CDR3 sequence: CASSNSWGDSPLHF. CDR3 DNA: TGTGCCAGTAGTAACAGCTGGGGGGATTCACCCCTCCACTTT. The full variable domain, rest sourced from reference TRBV19 and TRBJ1-6, is DGGITQSPKYLFRKEGQNVTLSCEQNLNHDAMYWYRQDPGQGLRLIYYSQIVNDFQKGDIAEGYSVSREKKESFPLTVTSAQKNPTAFYLCASSNSWGDSPLHFGNGTRLTVT.

The rearrangement links TRBV4-1 to TRBJ1-6; D is possibly TRBD1 (5 bases). Germline V CDR1 and CDR2: MGHRA, YSYEKL. Trimming left V 0 bases short and J 12 bases short, with 15 bases between. The CDR3 is 15 amino acids. In DNA form, the CDR3 reads TGCGCCAGCAGCCAAGATTCCAGGGATCTTCGACCCCTCCACTTT. Its protein product is CASSQDSRDLRPLHF.

This clone has just a few counts. V and J are TRBV19 and TRBJ1-1; possibly TRBD1 for D (5 bases). This CDR3 is built from 15 residues. The germline CDR1 and CDR2 sequences are LNHDA and SQIVND (reference sequence). V lost 11 bases and J 1 base, leaving 20 bases between the germline ends. In DNA, the CDR3 is TGTGCCGTTATGCGACCAGGGTTGGGGAACACTGAAGCTTTCTTT. Its protein product is CAVMRPGLGNTEAFF.

This clone has only a few counts. The chain joins TRBV19 to TRBJ1-2, with TRBD1 identical over 9 bases. Germline CDR1 LNHDA, CDR2 SQIVND (reference sequence). The CDR3 totals 13 residues. V was clipped by 6 bases and J by 7 bases; unmatched bases: 6. This chain's CDR3 is CASRDRGSGGYTF. The CDR3 bases are TGTGCCAGTAGGGACAGGGGAAGCGGTGGCTACACCTTC.

The V and J genes are TRBV28 and TRBJ1-3; the match to TRBD1 covers 10 bases. J gave up 4 bases and V 3 bases, and 3 bases lay outside the gene matches. The germline V gene has CDR1 MDHEN and CDR2 SYDVKM. The CDR3 is made up of 15 amino acids. CDR3 residues: CASSFRGQGGNTIYF. The CDR3 nucleotides are TGTGCCAGCAGTTTTAGGGGACAGGGGGGAAACACCATATATTTT.

The chain has TRBV15 and TRBJ1-5, with 8 positions matching TRBD1. The germline V gene encodes CDR1 LNHNV and CDR2 YYDKDF (reference sequence). Losses at the gene ends were 1 base for V and 15 bases for J; bases not matched to a gene: 8. The CDR3 loop spans 13 amino acids. CDR3 in amino acids: CATSRAPGQDVHF. The CDR3, as DNA: TGTGCCACCAGCAGAGCCCCGGGACAGGATGTGCATTTT. Based on the CDR3 plus reference TRBV15 and TRBJ1-5, the full variable domain is DAMVIQNPRYQVTQFGKPVTLSCSQTLNHNVMYWYQQKSSQAPKLLFHYYDKDFNNEADTPDNFQSRRPNTSFCFLDIRSPGLGDTAMYLCATSRAPGQDVHFGDGTRLSIL.

This chain connects TRBV6-1 to TRBJ1-1, with D possibly being TRBD1 (5 bases). The CDR3 extends over 12 amino acids. In germline, CDR1 is MNHNS, CDR2 SASEGT. CDR3 region: CGISGAETEAFF. CDR3 DNA: TGTGGGATATCTGGGGCCGAGACTGAAGCTTTCTTT.

The CDR3 nucleotides are TGTGCCAGCAGCTTAGATCTAAGGGGCGCCGCGCCCCAGCATTTT. Its translation: CASSLDLRGAAPQHF. This rearrangement joins TRBV7-2 to TRBJ1-5; TRBD1 is a possible D gene (5 bases). V was clipped by 1 base and J by 9 bases, with 16 bases between them. The CDR3 covers 15 residues. Germline V gene lookup returns CDR1 SGHTA and CDR2 FQGNSA. The whole variable domain, filled in from reference TRBV7-2 and TRBJ1-5, reads GAGVSQSPSNKVTEKGKDVELRCDPISGHTALYWYRQSLGQGLEFLIYFQGNSAPDKSGLPSDRFSAERTGGSVSTLTIQRTQQEDSAVYLCASSLDLRGAAPQHFGDGTRLSIL.

This CDR3 is CASSLDRTGELFF. Here the CDR3 DNA reads TGTGCCAGCAGCTTGGACAGGACCGGGGAGCTGTTTTTT. This chain links TRBV11-2 with TRBJ2-2; 7 nucleotides line up with TRBD1. J lost 5 bases, V lost 3 bases, and 0 bases had no gene match. The CDR3 runs to 13 residues. Germline V lookup: CDR1 SGHAT, CDR2 FQNNGV. The complete variable domain, with remaining parts taken from reference TRBV11-2 and TRBJ2-2, reads EAGVAQSPRYKIIEKRQSVAFWCNPISGHATLYWYQQILGQGPKLLIQFQNNGVVDDSQLPKDRFSAERLKGVDSTLKIQPAKLEDSAVYLCASSLDRTGELFFGEGSRLTVL.

The gene calls are TRBV5-6 and TRBJ2-1; D possibly corresponds to TRBD2 (7 bases). The CDR3 sequence is 14 residues long. With 2 bases removed from V and 3 bases from J, the gap between germline ends came to 9 bases. CDR1 and CDR2 (germline): SGHDT, YYEEEE. The CDR3 loop reads CASSLGGGYNEQFF. DNA for the CDR3: TGTGCCAGCAGCTTAGGGGGGGGCTACAATGAGCAGTTCTTC.

The rearrangement uses TRBV5-6 and TRBJ2-5; the D gene is possibly TRBD1 (6 bases). The V end was cut by 2 bases, the J end by 7 bases, with 15 bases between. This CDR3 has 14 amino acids. Germline CDR1 SGHDT, CDR2 YYEEEE. The CDR3 reads CASSFPTLGGTQYF. In DNA form, the CDR3 reads TGTGCCAGCAGCTTTCCTACATTAGGGGGGACCCAGTACTTC.

The chain uses TRBV7-9 and TRBJ2-1; perhaps TRBD1 as D (6 bases). Trimming removed 4 bases at V and 4 bases at J, with 8 bases between. Germline V gene sequence: CDR1 SEHNR, CDR2 FQNEAQ (reference sequence). CDR3 length equals 13 residues. DNA of the CDR3: TGTGCCAGCAGCTCAGGGGTATACAATGAGCAGTTCTTC. This translates into CASSSGVYNEQFF.

This chain connects TRBV2 to TRBJ1-4; D not resolved. This CDR3 has 15 amino acids. Trimming left V 6 bases short and J 3 bases short, with 14 bases between. The germline CDR1 and CDR2 sequences are SNHLY and FYNNEI. The CDR3: CASSAYSIANEKLFF. CDR3 DNA: TGTGCCAGCAGCGCCTACAGTATAGCTAATGAAAAACTGTTTTTT.

The chain has TRBV5-1 and TRBJ2-2; D is possibly TRBD1 (5 bases). The CDR3 extends over 15 amino acids. Looked up from germline, CDR1 is SGHRS and CDR2 is YFSETQ. V was shortened by 2 bases and J by 4 bases, with 12 bases between the two germline ends. The CDR3 loop reads CASSFLSGPTGELFF. The CDR3 DNA sequence: TGCGCCAGCAGCTTTCTCTCAGGGCCCACCGGGGAGCTGTTTTTT.

V usage is TRBV6-1 and J usage is TRBJ1-5; a possible D gene is TRBD1 (5 bases). The germline V gene encodes CDR1 MNHNS and CDR2 SASEGT. V lost 1 base and J lost 3, with 13 bases in between. CDR3 length equals 16 residues. CDR3 residues: CASSEVGRATNQPQHF. CDR3 in DNA: TGTGCCAGCAGTGAAGTGGGCAGGGCTACCAATCAGCCCCAGCATTTT.

There are a few counts of this clone. The rearrangement links TRBV6-5 to TRBJ1-2; D is undetermined. This CDR3 region has 15 residues. V was clipped by 3 bases and J by 7 bases, with 18 bases between them. Germline CDR1 and CDR2: MNHEY and SVGAGI. CDR3 DNA: TGTGCCAGCAGTTATGTCCCCTACTCTAGACTTGGCTACACCTTC. Translating gives CASSYVPYSRLGYTF.

The chain recombines TRBV6-1 with TRBJ1-6, with TRBD1 as a possible D gene (6 bases). The CDR3 runs 14 residues. Looked up from germline, CDR1 is MNHNS and CDR2 is SASEGT. Trimming removed 8 bases at V and 8 bases at J, with 16 bases between. The CDR3 protein is CASDQDRFDSPLHF. The DNA for the CDR3 is TGTGCCAGCGATCAAGACAGGTTCGATTCACCCCTCCACTTT.

The chain carries TRBV18 and TRBJ2-1; no clear D gene. The V gene lost 2 bases and the J gene lost 9 bases, with 11 bases spanning the gap. CDR1 is KGHSH, CDR2 LQKENI, per germline. The CDR3 is 13 amino acids. The CDR3 reads CASSPYSQAEQFF. The DNA for the CDR3 is TGTGCCAGCTCACCATATTCGCAGGCTGAGCAGTTCTTC.

This clone was recorded a few times. This chain links TRBV2 with TRBJ2-7; 9 nucleotides line up with TRBD1. V shed 4 bases and J 5 bases; nucleotides not matched to a gene: 15. The CDR3 runs 17 residues. The V gene's germline CDR1 is SNHLY and CDR2 FYNNEI. The CDR3 here is CASSGPARDRVTHEQYF. The CDR3 DNA reads as TGTGCCAGCAGTGGACCTGCCCGGGACAGGGTGACCCACGAGCAGTACTTC.

This rearrangement joins TRBV27 to TRBJ2-1, with 15 bases matching TRBD2. The CDR3 extends over 19 amino acids. The germline CDR1 and CDR2 sequences are MNHEY and SMNVEV (reference sequence). V lost 3 bases and J lost 8; bases outside the gene matches: 14. In DNA form, the CDR3 reads TGTGCCAGCAGTTTCCGCTGGGGACTAGCGGGAGGCCCGCCGGATGAGCAGTTCTTC. It is translated as CASSFRWGLAGGPPDEQFF.